These T cell receptor beta chains were read from a single sample in a study of blood T cell repertoires in COVID-19. Here immunoSEQ multiplex PCR was the method, and the copy in TCRdb shows in-frame clones only, minus some. The sample comprises over 85,000 clones, around 75% of which are singletons, and around a quarter rests with the top ten. The specimen was peripheral blood. The source of these receptors is a man aged 70-80 years with acute or convalescent COVID-19. Both conserved end residues are part of each CDR3. D genes are given only for firm matches. Only some rows state a clone size, as once, few, many or a class for expanded clones.

CDR3 protein	CDR3 DNA	V gene	J gene	clone size	D gene
CASSGSLMGLHQETQYF	TGTGCCAGCAGTGGGTCTTTAATGGGCCTACACCAAGAGACCCAGTACTTC	TRBV2	TRBJ2-5	NA	NA
CASSQGTGYEQYF	TGTGCCAGCAGCCAGGGGACAGGCTACGAGCAGTACTTC	TRBV3-1/TRBV3-2	TRBJ2-7	NA	TRBD1
CASSVESQRGIYGYTF	TGTGCCAGCAGCGTAGAATCGCAAAGAGGGATTTATGGCTACACCTTC	TRBV9	TRBJ1-2	NA	NA
CASSQDFGWASGELFF	TGTGCCAGCAGCCAAGACTTCGGATGGGCCTCCGGGGAGCTGTTTTTT	TRBV4-2	TRBJ2-2	NA	NA
CASNGGRALGEQFF	TGTGCCAGCAATGGCGGGAGGGCCCTCGGTGAGCAGTTCTTC	TRBV6-5	TRBJ2-1	NA	TRBD2
CATSPAGEGQETQYF	TGTGCCACCAGTCCAGCGGGAGAGGGGCAAGAGACCCAGTACTTC	TRBV24-1	TRBJ2-5	NA	TRBD2
CASSLLAGYSYEQYF	TGCGCCAGCAGCCTCCTAGCGGGGTACTCCTACGAGCAGTACTTC	TRBV4-1	TRBJ2-7	few	TRBD2
CATSDLRTSGTYNEQFF	TGTGCCACCAGTGATTTGAGGACTAGCGGCACCTACAATGAGCAGTTCTTC	TRBV24-1	TRBJ2-1	NA	TRBD2
CASRPNRYLHEQYF	TGTGCCAGCAGGCCGAACAGGTATCTCCACGAGCAGTACTTC	TRBV7-2	TRBJ2-7	NA	NA
CATSEPGLASGANVLTF	TGTGCCACCAGTGAGCCGGGGCTAGCGTCTGGGGCCAACGTCCTGACTTTC	TRBV24-1	TRBJ2-6	once	NA
CASSSGGGQPQHF	TGTGCCAGCAGTTCAGGGGGTGGTCAGCCCCAGCATTTT	TRBV27	TRBJ1-5	NA	TRBD1
CASSMTSGFTGELFF	TGTGCCAGTAGTATGACCTCAGGTTTCACCGGGGAGCTGTTTTTT	TRBV19	TRBJ2-2	NA	NA
CASSLQLFGAYEQYF	TGTGCCAGCAGTTTACAGCTGTTCGGGGCCTACGAGCAGTACTTC	TRBV28	TRBJ2-7	NA	NA
CASSYSVRIYEQYF	TGTGCCAGCAGTTACTCTGTGCGGATCTACGAGCAGTACTTC	TRBV6-2/TRBV6-3	TRBJ2-7	NA	NA
CAISRTGTSGKYEQFF	TGTGCCATCAGTCGAACCGGGACTAGCGGGAAGTATGAGCAGTTCTTC	TRBV10-3	TRBJ2-1	few	TRBD2
CSVENRERGTDTQYF	TGCAGCGTTGAGAACAGGGAGAGGGGCACAGATACGCAGTATTTT	TRBV29-1	TRBJ2-3	NA	NA
CASSLLTGPYYEQYF	TGTGCCAGCAGCTTATTGACAGGGCCCTACTACGAGCAGTACTTC	TRBV7-8	TRBJ2-7	NA	TRBD1
CASSTGADQPQHF	TGTGCCAGCAGTACAGGGGCGGATCAGCCCCAGCATTTT	TRBV6-6	TRBJ1-5	NA	TRBD1
CASSLQGGGQETQYF	TGTGCCAGCAGCTTACAGGGAGGGGGCCAAGAGACCCAGTACTTC	TRBV7-2	TRBJ2-5	NA	NA
CASSKGRGLGYTF	TGTGCCAGCAGCAAAGGCAGGGGGCTGGGCTACACCTTC	TRBV21-1	TRBJ1-2	NA	NA
CATSDPGTGLQPQHF	TGTGCCACCAGTGACCCTGGGACAGGGTTACAGCCCCAGCATTTT	TRBV24-1	TRBJ1-5	few	TRBD1
CASSLEDRPPYEQYF	TGTGCCAGCAGTTTAGAGGACAGGCCTCCCTACGAGCAGTACTTC	TRBV27	TRBJ2-7	NA	TRBD1
CASSLDRYSPLHF	TGTGCCAGCAGCTTAGACAGATATTCACCCCTCCACTTT	TRBV5-4	TRBJ1-6	NA	NA
CASSMVRNTEAFF	TGTGCCAGTAGTATGGTCAGGAACACTGAAGCTTTCTTT	TRBV19	TRBJ1-1	NA	NA
CASRPIGTEDEQYF	TGTGCCAGCAGGCCTATAGGGACAGAGGACGAGCAGTACTTC	TRBV27	TRBJ2-7	NA	TRBD1
CASCFSSGRAKETQYF	TGTGCCAGCTGTTTTTCGAGCGGGAGGGCCAAAGAGACCCAGTACTTC	TRBV27	TRBJ2-5	NA	TRBD2
CASSLTGTSDYNEQFF	TGTGCCAGCAGCCTTACCGGGACTAGCGACTACAATGAGCAGTTCTTC	TRBV9	TRBJ2-1	NA	TRBD2
CASSSPRLLFTGELFF	TGTGCCAGTAGTTCCCCGAGACTCCTCTTTACCGGGGAGCTGTTTTTT	TRBV19	TRBJ2-2	NA	NA
CASSPPGQVSSYEQYF	TGTGCCAGCTCACCTCCGGGACAGGTGAGCTCCTACGAGCAGTACTTC	TRBV18	TRBJ2-7	NA	TRBD1
CASSSEGTGGSPLHF	TGTGCCAGCAGTTCAGAAGGGACAGGGGGTTCTCCCCTCCACTTT	TRBV2	TRBJ1-6	few	TRBD1
CASSPRTGEDTGELFF	TGTGCTAGCAGCCCACGGACAGGGGAGGACACCGGGGAGCTGTTTTTT	TRBV7-7	TRBJ2-2	once	TRBD1
CASPTGPGSSYEQYF	TGTGCCAGTCCGACAGGGCCAGGGAGCTCCTACGAGCAGTACTTC	TRBV28	TRBJ2-7	NA	TRBD1
CSASLAGGNIQYF	TGCAGTGCTAGTCTAGCGGGGGGAAACATTCAGTACTTC	TRBV20-1	TRBJ2-4	NA	TRBD2
CASSRGTVQETQYF	TGTGCCAGCAGCCGCGGGACAGTTCAAGAGACCCAGTACTTC	TRBV7-9	TRBJ2-5	NA	NA
CASSLGTSGGQETQYF	TGTGCCAGCAGCCTCGGGACTAGCGGGGGCCAAGAGACCCAGTACTTC	TRBV14	TRBJ2-5	NA	TRBD2
CASSQHRSQETQYF	TGTGCCAGCAGCCAACACAGGTCCCAAGAGACCCAGTACTTC	TRBV11-1	TRBJ2-5	NA	NA
CASSWTGNEQFF	TGTGCCAGCAGTTGGACTGGCAATGAGCAGTTCTTC	TRBV9	TRBJ2-1	NA	NA
CASSSWTGGYTF	TGTGCCAGCAGCTCCTGGACAGGGGGCTACACCTTC	TRBV7-6	TRBJ1-2	NA	TRBD1
CASRRGQMNTEAFF	TGTGCCAGCAGACGGGGACAGATGAACACTGAAGCTTTCTTT	TRBV3-1/TRBV3-2	TRBJ1-1	NA	TRBD1
CASSVQVLGAGNTIYF	TGTGCCAGCTCAGTACAGGTCCTTGGAGCTGGAAACACCATATATTTT	TRBV18	TRBJ1-3	NA	NA
CASRFRRVAAGANVLTF	TGTGCCAGCAGATTCCGCAGGGTGGCTGCTGGGGCCAACGTCCTGACTTTC	TRBV3-1/TRBV3-2	TRBJ2-6	NA	NA
CATSEDSSYEQYF	TGTGCCACCAGTGAGGACAGTTCCTACGAGCAGTACTTC	TRBV24-1	TRBJ2-7	NA	NA
CASGSDTGKETQYF	TGTGCTAGTGGTTCTGATACAGGGAAGGAGACCCAGTACTTC	TRBV12-5	TRBJ2-5	few	NA
CASSVVGQGGYEQFF	TGTGCCAGCAGCGTGGTGGGACAGGGGGGATATGAGCAGTTCTTC	TRBV9	TRBJ2-1	NA	TRBD1
CATLGGGHTEAFF	TGTGCCACCCTCGGGGGGGGCCACACTGAAGCTTTCTTT	TRBV28	TRBJ1-1	few	NA
CASSLLLYNEQFF	TGTGCCAGCAGTTTACTCCTTTACAATGAGCAGTTCTTC	TRBV12-3/TRBV12-4	TRBJ2-1	NA	NA
CSVDRDRDYGYTF	TGCAGCGTCGACAGAGACCGTGACTATGGCTACACCTTC	TRBV29-1	TRBJ1-2	NA	NA
CASSRLGDDRGRGNQPQHF	TGTGCCAGCAGCCGGCTGGGGGACGACAGGGGTCGGGGCAATCAGCCCCAGCATTTT	TRBV13	TRBJ1-5	NA	TRBD1
CASNDRGAVNEKLFF	TGTGCCAGTAACGACAGGGGGGCGGTTAATGAAAAACTGTTTTTT	TRBV19	TRBJ1-4	NA	TRBD1
CASSSGQISGANVLTF	TGCGCCAGCAGCTCCGGACAGATCTCTGGGGCCAACGTCCTGACTTTC	TRBV5-1	TRBJ2-6	NA	NA
CATSDRAGGYTF	TGTGCCACCAGTGACAGGGCAGGAGGCTACACCTTC	TRBV24-1	TRBJ1-2	NA	NA
CASSFGRKNEGEKLFF	TGTGCCAGCAGCTTTGGGAGAAAGAACGAGGGTGAAAAACTGTTTTTT	TRBV7-9	TRBJ1-4	NA	NA
CASSLGSSGKETQYF	TGCGCCAGCAGCTTGGGGAGTAGCGGGAAAGAGACCCAGTACTTC	TRBV5-1	TRBJ2-5	once	TRBD2
CASTGAYNSPLHF	TGTGCCAGCACGGGGGCCTATAATTCACCCCTCCACTTT	TRBV5-6	TRBJ1-6	NA	NA
CASSSSILSNYGYTF	TGTGCCAGCAGCAGTTCGATTCTGTCTAACTATGGCTACACCTTC	TRBV6-5	TRBJ1-2	NA	NA
CASSSPRDKFYGYTF	TGTGCCAGCAGCTCCCCCCGGGACAAGTTCTATGGCTACACCTTC	TRBV7-2	TRBJ1-2	NA	NA
CASSRDTEAFF	TGTGCCAGCAGTCGGGACACTGAAGCTTTCTTT	TRBV3-1/TRBV3-2	TRBJ1-1	NA	NA
CASSLTGGEGEKLFF	TGTGCCAGCAGCTTAACAGGAGGGGAAGGAGAAAAACTGTTTTTT	TRBV7-3	TRBJ1-4	NA	NA
CASSLTFGRQGFYEQYF	TGTGCCAGCAGCTTAACGTTCGGGAGGCAGGGGTTCTACGAGCAGTACTTC	TRBV7-6	TRBJ2-7	NA	NA
CASTPGGADPKYYEQYF	TGTGCCAGTACCCCGGGAGGTGCGGACCCCAAATACTACGAGCAGTACTTC	TRBV19	TRBJ2-7	NA	TRBD2